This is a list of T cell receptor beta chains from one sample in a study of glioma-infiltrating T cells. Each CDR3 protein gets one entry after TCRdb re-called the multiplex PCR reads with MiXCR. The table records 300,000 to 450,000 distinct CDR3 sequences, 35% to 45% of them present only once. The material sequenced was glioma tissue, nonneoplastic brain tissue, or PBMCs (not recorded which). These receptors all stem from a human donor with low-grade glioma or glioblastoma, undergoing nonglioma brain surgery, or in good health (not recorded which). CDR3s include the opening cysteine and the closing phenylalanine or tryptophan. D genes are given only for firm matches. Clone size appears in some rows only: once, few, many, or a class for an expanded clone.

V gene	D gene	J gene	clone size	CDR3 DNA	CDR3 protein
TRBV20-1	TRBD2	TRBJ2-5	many	TGCAGTGCTAACCCTTATCCGGGAGCGGGAGGACAGACCCAGTACTTC	CSANPYPGAGGQTQYF
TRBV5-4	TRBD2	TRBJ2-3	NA	TGTGCCAGCAGCAGGAAAGCGGGAGAGGGCACAGATACGCAGTATTTT	CASSRKAGEGTDTQYF
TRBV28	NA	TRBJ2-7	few	TGTGCCAGCAGTTTTTTCGGGACGGGCTCCGAGCAGTACTTC	CASSFFGTGSEQYF
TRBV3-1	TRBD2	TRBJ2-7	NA	TGTGCCAGCAGCCAAGATGAGGTCGCGAGCGGGAGGGCCTCCTACGAGCAGTACTTC	CASSQDEVASGRASYEQYF
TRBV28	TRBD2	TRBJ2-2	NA	TGTGCCAGCAGTTTGACTAGCGGGAGGGCCGCGATCGGTACCGGGGAGCTGTTTTTT	CASSLTSGRAAIGTGELFF
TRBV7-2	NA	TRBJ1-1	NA	TGTGCCAGCAGCTTAGGGATACATCTCGCTGAAGCTTTCTTT	CASSLGIHLAEAFF
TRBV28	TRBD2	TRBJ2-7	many	TGTGCCAGCAGTACTACCGGGACTAGCTCCTACGAGCAGTACTTC	CASSTTGTSSYEQYF
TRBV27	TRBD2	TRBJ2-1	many	TGTGCCAGCAGAAAGACTAGCGGGGGATACAATGAGCAGTTCTTC	CASRKTSGGYNEQFF
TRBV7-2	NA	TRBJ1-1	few	TGTGCCAGCAGCTTAGGGGGCGCGGGCGCTGAAGCTTTCTTT	CASSLGGAGAEAFF
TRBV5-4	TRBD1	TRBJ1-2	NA	TGTGCCAGCAGCCCGCAGGGGGGGGGCTCCTATGGCTACACCTTC	CASSPQGGGSYGYTF
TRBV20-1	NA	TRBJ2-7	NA	TGCAGTGCTAGGATGTGGAATAGCACTTACGAGCAGTACTTC	CSARMWNSTYEQYF
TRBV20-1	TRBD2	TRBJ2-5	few	TGCAGTGCTAGAGATTTGGGACTAGCGCAAGAGACCCAGTACTTC	CSARDLGLAQETQYF
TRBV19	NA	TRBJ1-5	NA	TGTGCCAGCCGGGACACTCGTATTCAGCCCCAGCATTTT	CASRDTRIQPQHF
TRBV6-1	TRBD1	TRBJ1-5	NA	TGTGCCACGTCCGACAGGGAGGCGGCGGGTAGCAATCAGCCCCAGCATTTT	CATSDREAAGSNQPQHF
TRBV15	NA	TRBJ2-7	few	TGTGCCACCACCCAGTGGGACCTTCGGGGAGAGGGCTACGAGCAGTACTTC	CATTQWDLRGEGYEQYF
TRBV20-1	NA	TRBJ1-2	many	TGCAGTGCTAGACCCCCCGGGCTGGGCTATGGCTACACCTTC	CSARPPGLGYGYTF
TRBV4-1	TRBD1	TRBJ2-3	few	TGCGCCAGCAGCCAGGGGACAGGAGGTTACACAGATACGCAGTATTTT	CASSQGTGGYTDTQYF
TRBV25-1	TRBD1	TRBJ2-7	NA	TGTGCCAGCAGTGTTATTGGGACAGGGGGGAACGAGCAGTACTTC	CASSVIGTGGNEQYF
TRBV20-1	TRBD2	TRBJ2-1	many	TGCAGTGCTCCTCTAGCGGGAGGCGATGAGCAGTTCTTC	CSAPLAGGDEQFF
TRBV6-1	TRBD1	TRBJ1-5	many	TGTGCCAGCAGTGAAATAACAGGGGGCAATCAGCCCCAGCATTTT	CASSEITGGNQPQHF
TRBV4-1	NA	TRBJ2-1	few	TGCGCCAGCAGCCAAGACGGCCGGGAGTCCTACAATGAGCAGTTCTTC	CASSQDGRESYNEQFF
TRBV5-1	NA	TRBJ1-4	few	TGCGCCAGCCGCCCCTGGGAGGGGTCCGAAAAACTGTTTTTT	CASRPWEGSEKLFF
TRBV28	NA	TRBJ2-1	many	TGTGCCAGCAGCTCTGGGGGGGACAACTACTACAATGAGCAGTTCTTC	CASSSGGDNYYNEQFF
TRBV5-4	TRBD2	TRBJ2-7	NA	TGTGCCAGCAGGCAGGGACTAGCTGGACCCTACGAGCAGTACTTC	CASRQGLAGPYEQYF
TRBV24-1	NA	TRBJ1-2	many	TGTGCCACCAGTGACCAACGATATGGCTACACCTTC	CATSDQRYGYTF
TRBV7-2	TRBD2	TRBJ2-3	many	TGTGCCAGCAGCTTAGCCCTAGCGGGAGATACGCAGTATTTT	CASSLALAGDTQYF
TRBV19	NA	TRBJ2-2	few	TGTGCCAGTAGTTCGGGACTGGCGAACACCGGGGAGCTGTTTTTT	CASSSGLANTGELFF
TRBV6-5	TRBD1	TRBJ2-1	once	TGTGCCAGCGGTTCCTTCCGACAGGGTGTCTGCAATGAGCAGTTCTTC	CASGSFRQGVCNEQFF
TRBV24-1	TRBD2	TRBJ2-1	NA	TGTGCCACCAGTGATTTTAAATCTAGCGGGAGAGGTAATGAGCAGTTCTTC	CATSDFKSSGRGNEQFF
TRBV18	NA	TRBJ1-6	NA	TGTGCAAGCTCCCCCAGGGATGATGGTTCACCCCTCCACTTT	CASSPRDDGSPLHF
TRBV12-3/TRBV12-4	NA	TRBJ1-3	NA	TGTGCCAGCAGTTCCCGACCAGCCGAGGACACCATATATTTT	CASSSRPAEDTIYF
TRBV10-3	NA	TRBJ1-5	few	TGTGCCATCAGTGAGTTTAATGTGGAGCCCCAGCATTTT	CAISEFNVEPQHF
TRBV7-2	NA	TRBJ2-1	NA	TGTGCCAGCAGGTTAGCACTCAACAATGAGCAGTTCTTC	CASRLALNNEQFF
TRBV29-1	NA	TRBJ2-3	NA	TGCAGCGTTGTATACGGGATCAGCACAGATACGCAGTATTTT	CSVVYGISTDTQYF
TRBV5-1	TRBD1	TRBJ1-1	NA	TGCGCCAGCAGCTTACCAGGGGGCCCTATGGCTGAAGCTTTCTTT	CASSLPGGPMAEAFF
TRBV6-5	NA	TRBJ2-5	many	TGTGCCAGCAGTTACAAGGGGACTCTTCTTGCCCAGTACTTC	CASSYKGTLLAQYF
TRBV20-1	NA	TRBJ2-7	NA	TGCAGTGTGGGAGCCGCAGGGTACGAGCAGTACTTC	CSVGAAGYEQYF
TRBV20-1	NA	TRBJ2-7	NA	TGCAGTGCTGCAAGCCTAGAGGCCAGCTCCTACAATGAGCAGTACTTC	CSAASLEASSYNEQYF
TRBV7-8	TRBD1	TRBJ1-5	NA	TGTGCCAGCAGCCACAGGGGTCCCCTTCAGCCCCAGCATTTT	CASSHRGPLQPQHF
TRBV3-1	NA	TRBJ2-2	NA	TGTGCCAGCAGCCAACGAGTCCAGAACACCGGGGAGCTGTTTTTT	CASSQRVQNTGELFF
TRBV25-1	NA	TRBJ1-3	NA	TGTGCCAGCAGTGGGGGTGGCAGGGTCTCTGGAAACACCATATATTTT	CASSGGGRVSGNTIYF
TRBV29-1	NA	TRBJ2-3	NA	TGCAGCGTGCGATTAGAGGGCCCCGACACAGATACGCAGTATTTT	CSVRLEGPDTDTQYF
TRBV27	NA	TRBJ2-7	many	TGTGCCAGCAGTTCCTCGGACAGAACCTACGAGCAGTACTTC	CASSSSDRTYEQYF
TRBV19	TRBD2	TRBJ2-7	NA	TGTGCCAGTAGTATGGGCCAGCGGGGTACCTACGAGCAGTACTTC	CASSMGQRGTYEQYF
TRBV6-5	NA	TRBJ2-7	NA	TGTGACAGCAGTTACCTTTCGGGGCAGCGGCCCTACGAGCAGTACTTC	CDSSYLSGQRPYEQYF
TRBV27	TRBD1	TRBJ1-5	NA	TGTGCCAGCAAGGGACAGGGATATCAGCCCCAGCATTTT	CASKGQGYQPQHF
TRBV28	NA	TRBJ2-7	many	TGTGCCAGCAGTTTATCAGGGACCCGGGGGTACTTC	CASSLSGTRGYF
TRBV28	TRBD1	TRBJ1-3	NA	TGTGCCAGCAGTTTTCAGGGGGCTGGCGGAAACACCATATATTTT	CASSFQGAGGNTIYF
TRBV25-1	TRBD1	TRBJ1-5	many	TGTGCCAGCAGTGAATGGGACAGGTTTAAGCCCCAGCATTTT	CASSEWDRFKPQHF
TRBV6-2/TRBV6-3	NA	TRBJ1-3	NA	TGTGCCAGCGCCTTAAGGGGTTTCTCTGGAAACACCATATATTTT	CASALRGFSGNTIYF
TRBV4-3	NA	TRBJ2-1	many	TGCGCCAGCAGCCAAATCCAATGGGGTATTAATCTCTCCTACAATGAGCAGTTCTTC	CASSQIQWGINLSYNEQFF
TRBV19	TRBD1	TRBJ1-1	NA	TGTGCCAGTAGGCCAGACCACAGGGGGCCCGAAGCTTTCTTT	CASRPDHRGPEAFF
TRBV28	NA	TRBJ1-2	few	TGTGCCAGCAGACCTACCTGGGTTGATGGCTACACCTTC	CASRPTWVDGYTF
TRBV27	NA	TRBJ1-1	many	TGTGCCAGCAGTTTATCGGCCAACACTGAAGCTTTCTTT	CASSLSANTEAFF